The clone carrying this T cell receptor (beta chain) appeared a few times. The antigen is not known. CDR1 and CDR2 (germline): KGHDR, SFDVKD. This CDR3 is built from 17 residues. The V and J ends lost 5 bases and 6 bases respectively, with 22 bases between them. This sample was included in a study of T-cell memory formation after mild COVID-19. Via MiXCR, TCRdb re-called the 5' RACE reads, giving one row per CDR3 protein. The sample shows under 700,000 distinct CDR3 sequences, roughly 21% of them seen only once. Regarding the study as a whole: Later expanders leaned toward CD4+, whereas clones contracting from day 15 to 85 were balanced CD4/CD8.

The chain has TRBV24-1 and TRBJ2-1, with D uncertain. Sequenced: PBMCs or a T cell subset sorted from them (not recorded which). The sequence was collected from an adult woman who had mild COVID-19 (a few samples of this study predate the infection). Cell type and time point are not known. CDR3 amino acids: CATSVLQPTRALNEQFF. CDR3 DNA: TGTGCCACCAGTGTCCTACAGCCTACCCGGGCTCTCAATGAGCAGTTCTTC.